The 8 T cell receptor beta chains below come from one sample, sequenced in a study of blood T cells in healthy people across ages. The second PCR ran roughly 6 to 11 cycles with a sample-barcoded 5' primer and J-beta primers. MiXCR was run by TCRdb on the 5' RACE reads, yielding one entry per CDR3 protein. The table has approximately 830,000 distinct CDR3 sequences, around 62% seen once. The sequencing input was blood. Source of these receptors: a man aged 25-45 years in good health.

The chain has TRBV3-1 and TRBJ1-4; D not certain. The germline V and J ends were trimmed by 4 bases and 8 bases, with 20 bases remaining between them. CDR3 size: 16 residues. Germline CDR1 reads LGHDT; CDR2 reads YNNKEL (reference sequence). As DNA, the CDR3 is TGTGCCAGCAGCCCTACCTCGGGGAGGATAAGGGAAAAACTGTTTTTT. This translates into CASSPTSGRIREKLFF.

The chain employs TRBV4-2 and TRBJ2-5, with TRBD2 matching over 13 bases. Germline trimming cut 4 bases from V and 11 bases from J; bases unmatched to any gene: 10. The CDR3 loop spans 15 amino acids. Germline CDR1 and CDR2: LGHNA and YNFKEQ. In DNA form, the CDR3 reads TGTGCCAGCAGCCTTGGGACTAGCGGGGTTAGGGAGCAGTACTTC. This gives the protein CASSLGTSGVREQYF.

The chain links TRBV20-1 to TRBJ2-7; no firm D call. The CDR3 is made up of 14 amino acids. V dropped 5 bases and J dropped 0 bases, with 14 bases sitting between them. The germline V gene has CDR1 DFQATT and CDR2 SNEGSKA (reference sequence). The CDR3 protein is CSAAEVHPSYEQYF. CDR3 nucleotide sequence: TGCAGTGCTGCAGAGGTACATCCCTCCTACGAGCAGTACTTC.

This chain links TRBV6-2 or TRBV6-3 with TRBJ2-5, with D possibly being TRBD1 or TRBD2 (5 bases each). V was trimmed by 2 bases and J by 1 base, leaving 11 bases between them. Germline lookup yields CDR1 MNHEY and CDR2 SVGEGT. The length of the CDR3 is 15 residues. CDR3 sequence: CASSYGRGSQETQYF. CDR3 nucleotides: TGTGCCAGCAGTTACGGCCGGGGCAGCCAAGAGACCCAGTACTTC.

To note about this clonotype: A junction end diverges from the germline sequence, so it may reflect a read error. DNA of the CDR3: TGCGCCAGTAGCCACACTGGGGGGGGTATCTACGAGCAGTACTTC. This codes for CASSHTGGGIYEQYF. This chain links TRBV4-3 with TRBJ2-7, with 7 bases fitting TRBD2. Germline CDR1 and CDR2: LGHNA and YSLEER. The CDR3 has 15 residues.

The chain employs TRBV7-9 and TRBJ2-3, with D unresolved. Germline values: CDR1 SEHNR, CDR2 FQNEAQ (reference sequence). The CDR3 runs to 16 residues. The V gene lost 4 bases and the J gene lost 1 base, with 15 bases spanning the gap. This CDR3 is CASSSRLVGGTDTQYF. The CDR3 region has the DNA TGTGCCAGCAGCTCCAGGCTGGTGGGCGGCACAGATACGCAGTATTTT.

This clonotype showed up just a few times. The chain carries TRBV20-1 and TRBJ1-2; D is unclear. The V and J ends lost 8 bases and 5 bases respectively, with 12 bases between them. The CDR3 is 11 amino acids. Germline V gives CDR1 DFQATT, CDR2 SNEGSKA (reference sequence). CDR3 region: CSYNGEYGYTF. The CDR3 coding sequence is TGCAGTTATAACGGGGAATATGGCTACACCTTC.

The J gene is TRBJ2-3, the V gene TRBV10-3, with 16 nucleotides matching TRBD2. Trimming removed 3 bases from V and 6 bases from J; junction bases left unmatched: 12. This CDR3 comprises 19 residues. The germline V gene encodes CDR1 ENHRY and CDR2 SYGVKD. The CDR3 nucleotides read TGTGCCATCAGTGACCCGGTGGGGACTAGCGGGGGGGCAGATGATACGCAGTATTTT. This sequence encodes CAISDPVGTSGGADDTQYF.